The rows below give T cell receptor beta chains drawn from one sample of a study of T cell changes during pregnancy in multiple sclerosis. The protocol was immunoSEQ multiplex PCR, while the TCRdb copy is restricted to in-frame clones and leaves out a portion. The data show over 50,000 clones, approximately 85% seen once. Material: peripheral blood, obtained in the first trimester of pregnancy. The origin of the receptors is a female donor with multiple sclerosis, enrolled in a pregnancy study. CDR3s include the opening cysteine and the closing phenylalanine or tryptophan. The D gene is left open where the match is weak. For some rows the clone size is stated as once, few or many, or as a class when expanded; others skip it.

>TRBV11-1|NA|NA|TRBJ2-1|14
NA
CASSNFWASGSTIF
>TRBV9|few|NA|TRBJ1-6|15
TGTGCCAGCAGCGTGGGCAGCTTTCCTAATTCACCCCTCCACTTT
CASSVGSFPNSPLHF
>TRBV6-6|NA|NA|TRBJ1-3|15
TGTGCCAGCACCCCCCGGAGTTACTCTGGAAACACCATATATTTT
CASTPRSYSGNTIYF
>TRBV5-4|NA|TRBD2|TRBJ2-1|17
TGTGCCAGCAGCGCCGGACTAGCTTCACTTTCATACAATGAGCAGTTCTTC
CASSAGLASLSYNEQFF
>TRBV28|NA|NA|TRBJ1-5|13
TGTGCCAGCAGCTGGGGCTTGAATCAGCCCCAGCATTTT
CASSWGLNQPQHF
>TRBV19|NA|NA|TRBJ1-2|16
TGTGCCAGTAGTATAGGGGACTCTGCAGGGCGCTATGGCTACACCTTC
CASSIGDSAGRYGYTF
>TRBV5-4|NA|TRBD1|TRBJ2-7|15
TGTGCCAGCAGCTTGGGGTCAGGGGGCACGTACGAGCAGTACTTC
CASSLGSGGTYEQYF
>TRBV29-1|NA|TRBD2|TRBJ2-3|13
TGCAGCGTTGAACTATTAGCGGGTATCACGCAGTATTTT
CSVELLAGITQYF
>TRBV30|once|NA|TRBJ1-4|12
TGTGCCTGGAGGGAGGGTGAAGAAAAACTGTTTTTT
CAWREGEEKLFF
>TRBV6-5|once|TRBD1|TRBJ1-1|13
TGTGCCAACACAATAACAGGGGACACTGAAGCTTTCTTT
CANTITGDTEAFF
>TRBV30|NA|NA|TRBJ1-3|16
TGTGCCTGGAGTCTACGGGACACAACTGGAGGAAACACCATATATTTT
CAWSLRDTTGGNTIYF
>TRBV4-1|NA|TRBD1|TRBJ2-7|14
TGCGCCAGCAGCCCACTACAGGGGCCCTACGAGCAGTACTTC
CASSPLQGPYEQYF
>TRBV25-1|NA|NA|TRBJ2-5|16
TGTGCCAGCAGTGAAGGTTCCGGCAGGGAGGAAGAGACCCAGTACTTC
CASSEGSGREEETQYF
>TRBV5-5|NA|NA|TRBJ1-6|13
TGTGCCAGCAGCTTAGGGAGTGGATCACCCCTCCACTTT
CASSLGSGSPLHF
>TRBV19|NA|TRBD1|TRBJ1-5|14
TGTGCCAGTAGCACCGGGACAGGGTTTCAGCCCCAGCATTTT
CASSTGTGFQPQHF
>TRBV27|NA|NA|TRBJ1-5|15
TGTGCCAGCAGTTCCTTCGGGGGGGGGAATCAGCCCCAGCATTTT
CASSSFGGGNQPQHF
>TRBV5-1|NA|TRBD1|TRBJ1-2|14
TGCGCCAGCAGCTGGGACAGGGGCTCGTGGGGCTACACCTTC
CASSWDRGSWGYTF
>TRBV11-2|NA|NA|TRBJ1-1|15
TGTGCCAGCAGCCTTCCCTACCTCCGGAACACTGAAGCTTTCTTT
CASSLPYLRNTEAFF
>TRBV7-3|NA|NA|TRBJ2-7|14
TGTGCCAGCAGCTCCCCCGCAGGTACTTACGAGCAGTACTTC
CASSSPAGTYEQYF
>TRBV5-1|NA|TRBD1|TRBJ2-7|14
TGCGCCAGCAGCACCCGGGACAGGGCCTACGAGCAGTACTTC
CASSTRDRAYEQYF
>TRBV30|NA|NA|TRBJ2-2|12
TGTGCCTGGAGCGGTTTAGTCGGGGAGCTGTTTTTT
CAWSGLVGELFF
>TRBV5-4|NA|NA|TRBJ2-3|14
TGTGCCAGCAGCTTACAGGGTCCGACAGATACGCAGTATTTT
CASSLQGPTDTQYF